This T cell receptor beta chain emerged from a study of blood T cell repertoires in COVID-19. Across the study: T cells, B-cell-depleted T cells, or PBMCs supplied cDNA or gDNA.

Each participant's cohort was designated according to participant-reported clinical history. Per the authors' pipeline: Amplified reference gene primers provided the basis for estimating nucleated cell counts. The table came from immunoSEQ multiplex PCR; TCRdb's copy has only in-frame clones and leaves some out. That table is the source of V, J and clone size, and D and trimming were worked out from the DNA. The sample shows roughly 360,000 clones, approximately 90% of them seen only once. CDR1 and CDR2 (germline): MNHEY, SMNVEV (reference sequence). V was cut by 6 bases and J by 3 bases, with 12 bases left in between. The CDR3 sequence is 13 residues long.

The gene calls are TRBV27 and TRBJ2-7; TRBD2 might be the D (6 bases). This clonotype was sampled from a woman in her 30s with acute COVID-19. The sample comprised PBMCs or T cells enriched from blood (not recorded which). The CDR3 DNA reads TGTGCCAGCAGCGAGTCCGGGGGCTACGAGCAGTACTTC. This sequence encodes CASSESGGYEQYF.